One T cell receptor (beta chain) is described in this entry. Only in-frame clones appear in the TCRdb table, and some are missing; sequencing was by immunoSEQ multiplex PCR. Seen here are just under 150,000 clones, less than 90% observed once, and the top ten hold less than 20%. This entry belongs to a study of radiation and T cells in renal cell carcinoma. Time point of the sample: blood 4 weeks post-SBRT, at nephrectomy. Treatment of the sample: 15 Gy SBRT to primary tumor, nephrectomy 4 weeks later. From germline, CDR1 is SGHAT and CDR2 FQNNGV. Trimming removed 5 bases from V and 4 bases from J; junction bases left unmatched: 6. The CDR3 loop spans 14 amino acids.

The sequencing here drew on blood, taken from a patient whose treatment included radiotherapy and nephrectomy. The receptor's source is a woman between 50 and 59 years old with renal cell carcinoma. This chain connects TRBV11-2 to TRBJ2-7, with 9 bases that match TRBD1. CDR3 sequence (DNA): TGTGCCAGCAGCAGGGACAGGGTGAGGTACGAGCAGTACTTC. Protein sequence: CASSRDRVRYEQYF. The complete variable domain, with remaining parts taken from reference TRBV11-2 and TRBJ2-7, reads EAGVAQSPRYKIIEKRQSVAFWCNPISGHATLYWYQQILGQGPKLLIQFQNNGVVDDSQLPKDRFSAERLKGVDSTLKIQPAKLEDSAVYLCASSRDRVRYEQYFGPGTRLTVT.